A single T cell receptor beta chain is shown here with its context. The CDR3 runs 14 residues. V lost 2 bases and J lost 4; bases outside the gene matches: 3. Germline V gives CDR1 MNHEY, CDR2 SMNVEV (reference sequence). The method was immunoSEQ multiplex PCR; TCRdb's version includes in-frame clones alone and lacks a portion of them. This sample has fewer than 50,000 clones, with 94% found just once. The sample is drawn from a study of T cell changes during pregnancy in multiple sclerosis. This chain links TRBV27 with TRBJ1-2; 8 bases align to TRBD1. The sample consisted of CD4+ T cells from peripheral blood mononuclear cells, taken in the third trimester of pregnancy. The sequence was obtained from a female donor with multiple sclerosis, enrolled in a pregnancy study. CDR3 sequence reads: CASSLNGQGYGYTF. CDR3 DNA: TGTGCCAGCAGTTTAAACGGACAGGGCTATGGCTACACCTTC.